These T cell receptor beta chains were read from a single sample in a study of cytomegalovirus exposure and HLA in healthy donors. TCRdb keeps only in-frame clones here, not all; method: immunoSEQ multiplex PCR. The repertoire holds fewer than 150,000 clones, 82% seen once, with around 2.5% in the top ten. The sample taken for sequencing was PBMCs. The source is a young woman in good health and CMV-seronegative. The CDR3 runs from the conserved cysteine through the conserved F or W. A D gene is named only where the DNA matches it firmly. Only part of the rows carry a size: once, few, many, or a class if the clone is expanded.

j_call clone_size v_call d_call cdr3_aa cdr3_nt
TRBJ1-4 NA TRBV4-2 NA CASSPTGTSNEKLLF TGTGCCAGCAGCCCTACAGGGACGAGTAATGAAAAACTGCTTTTT
TRBJ1-5 NA TRBV30 NA CAWSVSRGAHQPQHF TGTGCCTGGAGTGTTTCCAGGGGTGCGCATCAGCCCCAGCATTTT
TRBJ2-5 NA TRBV7-2 TRBD2 CASSFFGGGQQETQYF TGTGCCAGCAGCTTCTTCGGCGGGGGGCAACAAGAGACCCAGTACTTC
TRBJ2-3 NA TRBV4-2 TRBD2 CASSLGLAGGPSTDTQYF TGTGCCAGCAGCCTGGGACTAGCGGGAGGGCCAAGCACAGATACGCAGTATTTT
TRBJ1-1 NA TRBV12-5 NA CASGLVGPNGMNTEAFF TGTGCTAGTGGTTTGGTAGGGCCCAACGGGATGAACACTGAAGCTTTCTTT
TRBJ2-1 few TRBV15 NA CATSRDAGSYNEQFF TGTGCCACCAGCAGAGATGCGGGTTCCTACAATGAGCAGTTCTTC
TRBJ1-1 NA TRBV28 NA CASSFRAEGTEAFF TGTGCCAGCAGTTTTCGGGCCGAGGGAACTGAAGCTTTCTTT
TRBJ2-2 NA TRBV14 NA CASSQERVNTGELFF TGTGCCAGCAGCCAAGAGAGGGTAAACACCGGGGAGCTGTTTTTT
TRBJ2-3 NA TRBV7-8 NA CASSFREYTDTQYF TGTGCCAGCAGCTTCCGGGAGTACACAGATACGCAGTATTTT
TRBJ2-1 NA TRBV5-1 NA CASSLWGGGEPYNEQFF TGCGCCAGCAGCTTATGGGGTGGCGGGGAACCCTACAATGAGCAGTTCTTC
TRBJ1-2 NA TRBV9 TRBD1 CASSVTPGGPTYGYTF TGTGCCAGCAGCGTTACCCCAGGGGGCCCAACCTATGGCTACACCTTC
TRBJ2-1 NA TRBV5-1 TRBD2 CASSHPRTSGYNEQFF TGCGCCAGCAGCCACCCGAGGACTAGCGGGTACAATGAGCAGTTCTTC
TRBJ2-7 NA TRBV5-1 TRBD2 CASRLGAGGTYEQYF TGCGCCAGCAGGTTAGGAGCGGGAGGAACCTACGAGCAGTACTTC
TRBJ1-5 once TRBV7-2 NA CASSFPGVGQPQHF TGTGCCAGCAGCTTCCCAGGGGTGGGTCAGCCCCAGCATTTT
TRBJ1-4 NA TRBV19 NA CASTATNEKLFF TGTGCCAGTACCGCAACTAATGAAAAACTGTTTTTT
TRBJ1-1 NA TRBV25-1 NA CASRKAGNTEAFF TGTGCCAGCAGAAAGGCGGGGAACACTGAAGCTTTCTTT
TRBJ1-4 NA TRBV10-2 TRBD1 CASRGLGTGATNEKLFF TGCGCCAGCAGGGGGTTAGGGACAGGGGCAACTAATGAAAAACTGTTTTTT
TRBJ2-2 NA TRBV30 TRBD2 CAWMKLAGANTGELFF TGTGCCTGGATGAAACTAGCGGGGGCGAACACCGGGGAGCTGTTTTTT
TRBJ2-1 NA TRBV15 NA CATSRERNRLTYNEQFF TGTGCCACCAGCAGAGAGAGAAACAGGTTAACCTACAATGAGCAGTTCTTC
TRBJ1-1 NA TRBV10-3 TRBD1 CATSEGASTEAFF TGTGCCACATCTGAGGGGGCGAGCACTGAAGCTTTCTTT
TRBJ2-7 NA TRBV28 NA CASSLVVREGEQYF TGTGCCAGCAGTTTAGTAGTCCGGGAAGGCGAGCAGTACTTC
TRBJ2-5 NA TRBV7-9 NA CASSLAMGVGETQYF TGTGCCAGCAGCTTAGCGATGGGAGTTGGGGAGACCCAGTACTTC
TRBJ2-5 NA TRBV28 NA CASSLGAGETQYF TGTGCCAGCAGTTTGGGGGCTGGGGAGACCCAGTACTTC
TRBJ2-1 NA TRBV30 NA CAWSFGGGEQFF TGTGCCTGGAGTTTTGGGGGCGGGGAGCAGTTCTTC
TRBJ2-7 NA TRBV6-1 TRBD2 CASSDLAGARVEQYF TGTGCCAGCAGTGATTTAGCGGGAGCTCGGGTCGAGCAGTACTTC
TRBJ1-5 NA TRBV6-5 TRBD1 CASSSDRNNQPQHF TGTGCCAGCAGTTCGGACAGGAACAATCAGCCCCAGCATTTT
TRBJ1-5 once TRBV29-1 TRBD1 CSVGQENQPQHF TGCAGCGTGGGACAGGAGAATCAGCCCCAGCATTTT
TRBJ2-3 NA TRBV10-1 TRBD2 CAASSSRLQRGALDTQYF TGCGCCGCTTCCAGTAGCCGACTGCAGCGGGGGGCCTTAGATACGCAGTATTTT
TRBJ2-5 NA TRBV5-6 NA CASKFGGGEETQYF TGTGCCAGCAAATTTGGAGGGGGGGAAGAGACCCAGTACTTC
TRBJ1-3 NA TRBV27 NA CASRQTYSGNTIYF TGTGCCAGCAGACAGACATACTCTGGAAACACCATATATTTT
TRBJ1-2 NA TRBV18 TRBD1 CASSARDRVFYGYTF TGTGCCAGCTCAGCCCGGGACAGGGTGTTCTATGGCTACACCTTC
TRBJ1-2 few TRBV6-1 TRBD1 CATHRQGAGGYTF TGTGCCACCCATCGACAGGGGGCGGGGGGCTACACCTTC
TRBJ1-1 NA TRBV29-1 NA CSVERGGLGDTEAFF TGCAGCGTTGAGAGGGGGGGGCTAGGGGACACTGAAGCTTTCTTT
TRBJ2-5 NA TRBV15 TRBD2 CATSRDLAGETQYF TGTGCCACCAGCAGAGATCTAGCGGGGGAGACCCAGTACTTC
TRBJ2-7 NA TRBV7-8 NA CASSLPSGGLYEQYF TGTGCCAGCAGCCTCCCCTCTGGTGGCCTTTACGAGCAGTACTTC
TRBJ1-1 NA TRBV7-8 NA CASSSSRGMNTEAFF TGTGCCAGCAGCTCATCCAGGGGAATGAACACTGAAGCTTTCTTT